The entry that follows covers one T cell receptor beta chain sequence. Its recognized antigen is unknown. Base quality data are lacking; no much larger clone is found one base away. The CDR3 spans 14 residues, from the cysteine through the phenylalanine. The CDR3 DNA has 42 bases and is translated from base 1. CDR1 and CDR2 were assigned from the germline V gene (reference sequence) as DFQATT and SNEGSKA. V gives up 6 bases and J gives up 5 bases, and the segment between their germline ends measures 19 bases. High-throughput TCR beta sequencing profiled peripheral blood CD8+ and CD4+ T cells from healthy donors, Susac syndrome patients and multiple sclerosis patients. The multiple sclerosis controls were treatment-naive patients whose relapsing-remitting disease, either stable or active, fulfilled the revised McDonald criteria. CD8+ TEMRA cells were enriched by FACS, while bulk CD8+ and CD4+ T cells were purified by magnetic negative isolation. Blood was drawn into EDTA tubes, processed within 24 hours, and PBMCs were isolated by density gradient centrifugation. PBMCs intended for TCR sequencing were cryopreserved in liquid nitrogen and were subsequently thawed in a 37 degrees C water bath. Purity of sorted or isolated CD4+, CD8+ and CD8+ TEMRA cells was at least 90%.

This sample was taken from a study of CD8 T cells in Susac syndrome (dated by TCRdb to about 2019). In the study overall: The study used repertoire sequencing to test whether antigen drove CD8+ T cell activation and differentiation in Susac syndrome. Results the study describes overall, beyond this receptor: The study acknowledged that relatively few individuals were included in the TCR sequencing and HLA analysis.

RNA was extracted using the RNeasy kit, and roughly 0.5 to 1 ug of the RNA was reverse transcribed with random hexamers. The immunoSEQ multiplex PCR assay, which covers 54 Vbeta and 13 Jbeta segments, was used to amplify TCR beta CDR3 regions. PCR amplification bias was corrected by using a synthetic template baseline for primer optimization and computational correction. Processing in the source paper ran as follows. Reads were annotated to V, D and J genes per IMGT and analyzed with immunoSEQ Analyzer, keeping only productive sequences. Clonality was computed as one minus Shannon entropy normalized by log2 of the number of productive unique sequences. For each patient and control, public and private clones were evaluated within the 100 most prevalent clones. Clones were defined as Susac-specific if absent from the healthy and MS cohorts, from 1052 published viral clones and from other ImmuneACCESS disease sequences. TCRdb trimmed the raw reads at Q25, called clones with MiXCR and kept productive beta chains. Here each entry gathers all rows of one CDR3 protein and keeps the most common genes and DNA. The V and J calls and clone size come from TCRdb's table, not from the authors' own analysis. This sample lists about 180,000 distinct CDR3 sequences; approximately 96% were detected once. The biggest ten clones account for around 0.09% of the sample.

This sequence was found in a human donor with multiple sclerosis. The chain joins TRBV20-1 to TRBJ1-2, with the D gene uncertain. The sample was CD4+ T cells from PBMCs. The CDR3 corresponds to CSASGTRPIYGYTF. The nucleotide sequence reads TGCAGTGCAAGTGGCACCAGACCTATTTATGGCTACACCTTC.